The 7 T cell receptor beta chains below were found in one sample sequenced in a study of blood T cells in healthy people across ages. Using a J-beta primer mix together with a sample-barcoded 5' primer, a second PCR was run for about 6 to 12 cycles. A single record per CDR3 protein comes from TCRdb applying MiXCR to the 5' RACE reads. The sample comprises approximately 850,000 distinct CDR3 sequences, 58% of which are singletons, and around 22% rests with the top ten. The specimen was blood. Receptors originate from a man aged 25 to 45 in good health.

The genes are TRBV9 and TRBJ1-2, with 7 positions matching TRBD1. Trimming took 2 bases from V and 8 from J; bases not matched to a gene: 3. Germline lookup yields CDR1 SGDLS and CDR2 YYNGEE. This CDR3 region has 12 residues. CDR3 bases: TGTGCCAGCAGCGTTAACAGGGGCGGCTACACCTTC. Protein sequence: CASSVNRGGYTF.

The chain employs TRBV6-2 or TRBV6-3 and TRBJ2-5, with 15 bases identical to TRBD2. The CDR3 spans 15 residues. J lost 11 bases, V lost 5 bases, and 9 bases had no gene match. From germline, CDR1 is MNHEY and CDR2 SVGEGT. CDR3 region: CASSVGLAGGEEQYF. The CDR3 DNA follows: TGTGCCAGCAGTGTCGGACTAGCGGGAGGGGAAGAGCAGTACTTC.

In its sample, this clonotype was seen many times. CDR3 nucleotide sequence: TGTGCCAGCTCACCACCGGCAGGGGATCCCTACGAGCAGTACTTC. This translates into CASSPPAGDPYEQYF. This chain joins TRBV18 and TRBJ2-7; D possibly corresponds to TRBD1 (6 bases). Trimming removed 0 bases at V and 2 bases at J, with 11 bases between. CDR3 length equals 15 residues. The germline V gene has CDR1 KGHSH and CDR2 LQKENI.

The table lists this clonotype with a few counts. The rearrangement links TRBV6-5 to TRBJ2-1, with 13 bases identical to TRBD2. Germline CDR1 reads MNHEY; CDR2 reads SVGAGI. The V and J ends lost 10 bases and 8 bases, in that order; junction bases with no gene match: 8. The CDR3 loop spans 14 amino acids. CDR3: CAIGGLAGVHEQFF. The CDR3 DNA is TGTGCCATTGGAGGACTAGCGGGAGTCCATGAGCAGTTCTTC.

This rearrangement joins TRBV7-2 to TRBJ1-2, with TRBD1 matching over 7 bases. V was pared by 2 bases and J by 4 bases, with 7 bases of the junction left unmatched. Germline values: CDR1 SGHTA, CDR2 FQGNSA. This CDR3 has 15 residues. CDR3 sequence (DNA): TGTGCCAGCAGCTTACTAACCGGGACAGCCTATGGCTACACCTTC. This sequence encodes CASSLLTGTAYGYTF.

The V and J genes are TRBV12-3 or TRBV12-4 and TRBJ2-2, with D perhaps matching TRBD2 (6 bases). V was shortened by 2 bases and J by 4 bases, with 11 bases between the two germline ends. This CDR3 is 15 amino acids long. Written as DNA, the CDR3 is TGTGCCAGCAGTTTATTGGGACTTTCCACCGGGGAGCTGTTTTTT. Amino acid sequence: CASSLLGLSTGELFF.

The sample holds a few counts of this clonotype. The chain employs TRBV12-3 or TRBV12-4 and TRBJ2-1, with 9 bases matching TRBD2. This CDR3 spans 17 amino acids. V shed 8 bases, J shed 7 bases, and the junction held 18 bases outside the gene matches. DNA for the CDR3: TGTGCCAGCGGGAAGCTCAGAATTAGCGGGAGTTTGAATGAGCAGTTCTTC. Residues: CASGKLRISGSLNEQFF.